This entry describes one TCR beta chain. These data belong to a study of blood T cell repertoires in COVID-19. The wider study: COVID-19 samples collected from the United States, Italy and Spain covered acute and convalescent phases. Sample material is recorded as cDNA or gDNA derived from T cells, B-cell-depleted T cells, or PBMCs.

Sequencing was performed with immunoSEQ multiplex PCR; in TCRdb, only in-frame clones are kept and a portion is missing. The table has just over 250,000 clones, 88% seen once. V was clipped by 1 base and J by 4 bases; unmatched bases: 3. This CDR3 spans 16 amino acids. CDR1 is SGHTA and CDR2 is FQGNSA in the germline V gene. The sample taken for sequencing was peripheral blood. The rearrangement uses TRBV7-2 and TRBJ2-1; 11 nucleotides match TRBD2. The receptor's source is a man aged 60 to 69 who had recovered from COVID-19. The CDR3 DNA sequence: TGTGCCAGCAGCTTAGTATTAGCGGGGGGGTACAATGAGCAGTTCTTC. Protein: CASSLVLAGGYNEQFF.